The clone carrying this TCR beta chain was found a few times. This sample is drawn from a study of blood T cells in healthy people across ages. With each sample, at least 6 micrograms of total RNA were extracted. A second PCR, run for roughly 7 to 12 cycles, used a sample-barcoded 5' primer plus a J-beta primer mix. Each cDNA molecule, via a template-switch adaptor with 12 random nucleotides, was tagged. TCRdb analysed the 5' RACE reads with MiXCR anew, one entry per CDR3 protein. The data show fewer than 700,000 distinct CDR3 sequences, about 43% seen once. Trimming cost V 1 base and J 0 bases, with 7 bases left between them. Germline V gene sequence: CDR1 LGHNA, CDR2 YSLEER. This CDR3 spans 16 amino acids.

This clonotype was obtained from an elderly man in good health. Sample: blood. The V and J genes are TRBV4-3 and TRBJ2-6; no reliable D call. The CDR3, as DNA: TGCGCCAGCAGCCAAGTATACGGCTCTGGGGCCAACGTCCTGACTTTC. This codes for CASSQVYGSGANVLTF.